This record covers a single TCR beta chain. The sample belongs to a study of neoadjuvant anti-PD-1 for oral cavity cancer. Study overall: Patients mostly received three to four biweekly nivolumab doses at 3 mg/kg before surgery.

The patients had HPV-negative, locally advanced oral cavity squamous cell carcinoma. This table comes from immunoSEQ multiplex PCR, and its TCRdb copy is limited to in-frame clones, with some not included. The sample includes 30,000 to 40,000 clones, about 86% of them seen just once. Germline CDR1 reads SGHTA; CDR2 reads FQGNSA. This CDR3 spans 14 amino acids. Between the trimmed V and J ends, which lost 5 bases and 1 base, there was a span of 11 bases. The genes are TRBV7-2 and TRBJ1-1, with a weak D call TRBD1 (6 bases). The clonotype was recovered from a person between 35 and 79 years old with oral cavity squamous cell carcinoma. Source: PBMCs, taken before nivolumab (anti-PD-1) treatment. CDR3 region: CASSVQGPNTEAFF. CDR3 bases: TGTGCCAGCAGCGTACAGGGCCCGAACACTGAAGCTTTCTTT.